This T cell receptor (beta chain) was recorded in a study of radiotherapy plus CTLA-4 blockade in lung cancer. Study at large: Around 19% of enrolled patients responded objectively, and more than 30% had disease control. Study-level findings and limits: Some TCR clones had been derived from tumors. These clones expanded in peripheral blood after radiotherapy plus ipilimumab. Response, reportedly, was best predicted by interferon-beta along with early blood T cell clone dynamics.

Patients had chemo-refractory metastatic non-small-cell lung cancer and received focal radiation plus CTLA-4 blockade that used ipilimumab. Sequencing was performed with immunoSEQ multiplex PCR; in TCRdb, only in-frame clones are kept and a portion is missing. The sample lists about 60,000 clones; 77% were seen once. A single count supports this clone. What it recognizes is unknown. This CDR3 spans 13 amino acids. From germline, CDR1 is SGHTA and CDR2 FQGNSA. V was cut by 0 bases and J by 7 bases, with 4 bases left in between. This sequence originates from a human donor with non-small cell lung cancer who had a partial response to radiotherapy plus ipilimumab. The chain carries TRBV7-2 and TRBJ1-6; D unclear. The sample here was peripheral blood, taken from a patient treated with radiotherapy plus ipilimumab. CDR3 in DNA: TGTGCCAGCAGCTTAGCCCGGAATTCACCCCTCCACTTT. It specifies CASSLARNSPLHF.